The source of this TCR beta chain is a study of T cell changes during pregnancy in multiple sclerosis. This CDR3 region has 14 residues. Sequenced by immunoSEQ multiplex PCR; TCRdb stores in-frame clones only, minus some. Of tens of thousands of clones listed, around 90% are singletons. This receptor was taken from a female donor with multiple sclerosis, enrolled in a pregnancy study. This rearrangement joins TRBV21-1 to TRBJ1-2; the table names TRBD1, a call not compared with the DNA. TRBV21-1 is a known pseudogene. Sequencing used CD4+ T cells from peripheral blood mononuclear cells, obtained in the first trimester of pregnancy. The CDR3 loop is CASSPTGGNDGYTF. DNA of the CDR3: TGTGCCAGCAGCCCAACAGGGGGCAACGATGGCTACACCTTC.